This entry lists 9 T cell receptor beta chains sequenced from one sample in a study of T-cell reconstitution after alpha-beta-depleted transplantation in children. The authors prepared the TCRbeta library with unique molecular identifiers. MiXCR was run by TCRdb on the PCR reads, yielding one entry per CDR3 protein. In the table there are around 250,000 distinct CDR3 sequences, about a quarter of which are singletons. The sample consisted of PBMCs, taken before TCRalphabeta/CD19-depleted stem cell transplant. Every receptor here comes from a girl aged 2 to 9 with Fanconi anemia, due to receive a stem cell transplant.

This clonotype was seen only a few times. CDR3: CSVGWGLAAYEQYF. DNA of the CDR3: TGCAGCGTTGGGTGGGGACTAGCGGCCTACGAGCAGTACTTC. The chain combines TRBV29-1 with TRBJ2-7; 11 bases are a match to TRBD2. CDR1 SQVTM and CDR2 ANQGSEA come from the germline V gene. The CDR3 is 14 residues long. Losses at the gene ends were 4 bases for V and 2 bases for J; bases not matched to a gene: 4.

This chain joins TRBV7-9 and TRBJ2-1, with 7 nucleotides matching TRBD1. The length of the CDR3 is 15 residues. V shed 3 bases and J 0 bases; nucleotides not matched to a gene: 2. CDR1 SEHNR and CDR2 FQNEAQ come from the germline V gene (reference sequence). The CDR3 sequence is CASSLRQGSYNEQFF. For the CDR3, the DNA is TGTGCCAGCAGCTTGAGACAGGGCTCCTACAATGAGCAGTTCTTC.

This chain connects TRBV20-1 to TRBJ2-5, with a tentative D call TRBD1 (7 bases). The CDR3 contains 13 residues. Germline V gene data show CDR1 as DFQATT and CDR2 as SNEGSKA (reference sequence). V was shortened by 6 bases and J by 6 bases, with 17 bases between the two germline ends. For the CDR3, the DNA is TGCAGTGCCCCCAGACAGGGAGGCAAGACCCAGTACTTC. It encodes CSAPRQGGKTQYF.

This clonotype was seen a handful of times. The CDR3 DNA is TGTGCCACCAGTCCGGATCCTCCCTACGAGCAGTACTTC. This codes for CATSPDPPYEQYF. V gene TRBV15 combines with J gene TRBJ2-7; D unresolved. Trimming took 6 bases from V and 2 from J, leaving 11 bases between them. In germline, CDR1 is LNHNV, CDR2 YYDKDF (reference sequence). The CDR3 spans 13 residues.

This chain uses TRBV11-3 with TRBJ2-4, with unresolved D. Looked up from germline, CDR1 is SGHNT and CDR2 is YENEEA. V dropped 3 bases and J dropped 4 bases, with 7 bases sitting between them. This CDR3 has 13 residues. The CDR3 sequence is CASSFGQKNIQYF. CDR3 bases: TGTGCCAGCAGCTTTGGGCAGAAAAACATTCAGTACTTC.

This clonotype was seen repeatedly, ten times or more. The rearrangement links TRBV20-1 to TRBJ1-2; D possibly corresponds to TRBD1 (5 bases). The V end lost 3 bases, the J end lost 6 bases, and 20 bases lay between the germline ends. The CDR3 consists of 15 residues. Germline V lookup: CDR1 DFQATT, CDR2 SNEGSKA (reference sequence). CDR3 region: CSASGRGTLFHGYTF. The CDR3 nucleotides read TGCAGTGCTAGCGGACGCGGGACCCTTTTCCATGGCTACACCTTC.

This clonotype was counted only a few times. The chain links TRBV20-1 to TRBJ2-5, with 11 bases matching TRBD2. The germline V gene encodes CDR1 DFQATT and CDR2 SNEGSKA (reference sequence). V was pared by 0 bases and J by 4 bases, with 4 bases of the junction left unmatched. The CDR3 has 15 amino acids. The CDR3 is CSARDRGLAGETQYF. For the CDR3, the DNA is TGCAGTGCTAGAGATCGTGGACTAGCGGGAGAGACCCAGTACTTC.

CDR3 bases: TGTGCCAGCAGCCCTGAGCGACTAGCGGGAGATGAGCAGTTCTTC. Translating it yields CASSPERLAGDEQFF. The V call is TRBV7-8, the J call TRBJ2-1; 12 bases line up with TRBD2. The CDR3 runs 15 residues. The V gene end was trimmed by 5 bases and the J gene end by 8 bases; junction bases not matched to a gene: 7. CDR1 and CDR2 (germline): SGHVS, FQNEAQ.

The chain uses TRBV28 and TRBJ1-1; no reliable D call. V was shortened by 4 bases and J by 1 base, with 22 bases between the two germline ends. Germline CDR1 reads MDHEN; CDR2 reads SYDVKM. The CDR3 is 18 amino acids. The CDR3 sequence: CASSYLDAGVISNTEAFF. For the CDR3, the DNA is TGTGCCAGCAGTTACCTTGACGCAGGCGTTATATCGAACACTGAAGCTTTCTTT.